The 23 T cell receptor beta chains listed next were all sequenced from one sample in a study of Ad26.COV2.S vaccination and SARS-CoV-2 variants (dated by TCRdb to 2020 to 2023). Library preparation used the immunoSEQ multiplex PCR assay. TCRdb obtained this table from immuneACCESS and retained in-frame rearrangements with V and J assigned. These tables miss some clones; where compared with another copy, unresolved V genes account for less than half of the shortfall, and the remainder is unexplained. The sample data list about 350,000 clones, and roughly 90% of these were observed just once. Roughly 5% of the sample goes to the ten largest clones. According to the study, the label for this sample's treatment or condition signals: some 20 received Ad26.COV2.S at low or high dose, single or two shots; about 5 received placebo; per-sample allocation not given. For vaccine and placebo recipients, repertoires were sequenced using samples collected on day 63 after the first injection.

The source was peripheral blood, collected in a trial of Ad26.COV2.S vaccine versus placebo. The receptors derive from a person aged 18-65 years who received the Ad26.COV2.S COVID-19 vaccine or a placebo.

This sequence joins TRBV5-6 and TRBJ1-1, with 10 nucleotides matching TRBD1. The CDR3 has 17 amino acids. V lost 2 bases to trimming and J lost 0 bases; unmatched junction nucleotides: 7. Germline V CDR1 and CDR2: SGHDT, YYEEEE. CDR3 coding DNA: TGTGCCAGCAGCTTCGGGACAGGGGCTCATTTGAACACTGAAGCTTTCTTT. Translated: CASSFGTGAHLNTEAFF.

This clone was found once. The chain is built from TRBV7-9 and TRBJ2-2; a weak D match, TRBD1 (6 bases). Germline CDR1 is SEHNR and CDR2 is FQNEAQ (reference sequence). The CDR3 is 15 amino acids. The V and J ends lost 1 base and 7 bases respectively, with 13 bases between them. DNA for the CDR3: TGTGCCAGCAGCTTAGTGGGGGCAGTCCTCGGGGAGCTGTTTTTT. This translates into CASSLVGAVLGELFF.

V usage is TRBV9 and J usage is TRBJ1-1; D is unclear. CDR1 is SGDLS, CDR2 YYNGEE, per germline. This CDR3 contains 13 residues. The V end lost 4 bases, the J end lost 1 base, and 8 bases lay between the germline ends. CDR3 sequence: CASSFDQNTEAFF. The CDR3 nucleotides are TGTGCCAGCAGCTTTGACCAGAACACTGAAGCTTTCTTT. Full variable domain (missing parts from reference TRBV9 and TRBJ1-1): DSGVTQTPKHLITATGQRVTLRCSPRSGDLSVYWYQQSLDQGLQFLIQYYNGEERAKGNILERFSAQQFPDLHSELNLSSLELGDSALYFCASSFDQNTEAFFGQGTRLTVV.

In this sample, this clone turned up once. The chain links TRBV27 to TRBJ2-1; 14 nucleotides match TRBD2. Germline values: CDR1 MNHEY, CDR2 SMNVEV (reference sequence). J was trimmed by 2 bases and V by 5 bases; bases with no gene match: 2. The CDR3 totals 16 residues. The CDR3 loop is CASSRLAGGPYNEQFF. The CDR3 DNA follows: TGTGCCAGCAGTAGACTAGCGGGAGGGCCCTACAATGAGCAGTTCTTC.

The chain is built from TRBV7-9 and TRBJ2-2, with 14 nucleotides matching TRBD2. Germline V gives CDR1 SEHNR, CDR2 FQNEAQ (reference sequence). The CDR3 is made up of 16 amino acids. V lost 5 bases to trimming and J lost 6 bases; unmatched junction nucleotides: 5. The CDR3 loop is CASSPRLAGGSGELFF. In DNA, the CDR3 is TGTGCCAGCAGCCCGAGACTAGCGGGAGGGTCCGGGGAGCTGTTTTTT.

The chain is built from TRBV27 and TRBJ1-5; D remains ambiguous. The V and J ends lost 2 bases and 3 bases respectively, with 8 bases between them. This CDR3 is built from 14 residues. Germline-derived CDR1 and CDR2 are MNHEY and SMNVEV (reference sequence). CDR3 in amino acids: CASSLRGFNQPQHF. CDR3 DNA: TGTGCCAGCAGTTTACGAGGGTTCAATCAGCCCCAGCATTTT.

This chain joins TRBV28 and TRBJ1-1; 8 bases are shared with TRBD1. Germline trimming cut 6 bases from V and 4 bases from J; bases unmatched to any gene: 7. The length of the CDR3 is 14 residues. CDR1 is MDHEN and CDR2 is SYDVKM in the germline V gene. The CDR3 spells CASRGQGGSTEAFF. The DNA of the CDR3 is TGTGCCAGCAGAGGACAGGGCGGGAGCACTGAAGCTTTCTTT. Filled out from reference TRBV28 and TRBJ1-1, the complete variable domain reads DVKVTQSSRYLVKRTGEKVFLECVQDMDHENMFWYRQDPGLGLRLIYFSYDVKMKEKGDIPEGYSVSREKKERFSLILESASTNQTSMYLCASRGQGGSTEAFFGQGTRLTVV.

The CDR3 bases are TGTGCCAGCAGCTTGGCCCTAGAGGGTGAAGCTTTCTTT. It encodes CASSLALEGEAFF. The chain has TRBV5-6 and TRBJ1-1; D gene unclear. Germline CDR1 is SGHDT and CDR2 is YYEEEE. The CDR3 consists of 13 residues. V was trimmed by 0 bases and J by 7 bases, leaving 10 bases between them.

CDR3 sequence: CASSSGHRTGLNTEAFF. The CDR3 nucleotides read TGTGCCAGCAGCTCGGGACACCGGACCGGCCTTAACACTGAAGCTTTCTTT. The chain links TRBV5-4 to TRBJ1-1; D may be TRBD1 (6 bases). The CDR3 length is 17 residues. The germline V gene has CDR1 SGHNT and CDR2 YYREEE (reference sequence). Deletions cut 3 bases from V and 2 bases from J, with 20 bases between.

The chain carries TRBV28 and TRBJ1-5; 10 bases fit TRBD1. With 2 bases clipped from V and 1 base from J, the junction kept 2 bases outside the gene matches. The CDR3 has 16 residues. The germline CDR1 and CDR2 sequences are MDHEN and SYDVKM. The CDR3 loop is CASSLGDRGSNQPQHF. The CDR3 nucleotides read TGTGCCAGCAGTTTAGGGGACAGGGGAAGCAATCAGCCCCAGCATTTT.

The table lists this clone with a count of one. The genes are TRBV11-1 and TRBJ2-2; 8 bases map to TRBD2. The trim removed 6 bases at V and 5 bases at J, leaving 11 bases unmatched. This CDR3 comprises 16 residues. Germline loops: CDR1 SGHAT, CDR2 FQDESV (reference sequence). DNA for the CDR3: TGTGCCAGCAGTAAAAGGGCGGGAGGCGGAACCGGGGAGCTGTTTTTT. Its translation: CASSKRAGGGTGELFF. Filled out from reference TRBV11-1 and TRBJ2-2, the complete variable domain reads EAEVAQSPRYKITEKSQAVAFWCDPISGHATLYWYRQILGQGPELLVQFQDESVVDDSQLPKDRFSAERLKGVDSTLKIQPAELGDSAMYLCASSKRAGGGTGELFFGEGSRLTVL.

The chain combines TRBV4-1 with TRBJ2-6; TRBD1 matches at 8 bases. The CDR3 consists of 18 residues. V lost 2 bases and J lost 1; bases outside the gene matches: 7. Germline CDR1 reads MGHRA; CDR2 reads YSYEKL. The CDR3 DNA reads TGCGCCAGCAGCCAATCGGGGACAGGTAAATCTGGGGCCAACGTCCTGACTTTC. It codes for CASSQSGTGKSGANVLTF.

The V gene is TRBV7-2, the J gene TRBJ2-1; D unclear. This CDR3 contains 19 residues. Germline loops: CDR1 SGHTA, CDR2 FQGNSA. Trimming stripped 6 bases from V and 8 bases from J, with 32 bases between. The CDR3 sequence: CASSPALRFLPVGQDEQFF. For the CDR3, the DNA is TGTGCCAGCAGTCCAGCCCTTAGATTCCTCCCGGTGGGCCAGGATGAGCAGTTCTTC.

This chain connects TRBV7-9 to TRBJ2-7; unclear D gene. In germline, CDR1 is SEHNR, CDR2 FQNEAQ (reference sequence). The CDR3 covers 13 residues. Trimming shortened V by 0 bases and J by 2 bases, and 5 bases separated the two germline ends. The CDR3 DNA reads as TGTGCCAGCAGCTTAGCAGGGACCTACGAGCAGTACTTC. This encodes CASSLAGTYEQYF.

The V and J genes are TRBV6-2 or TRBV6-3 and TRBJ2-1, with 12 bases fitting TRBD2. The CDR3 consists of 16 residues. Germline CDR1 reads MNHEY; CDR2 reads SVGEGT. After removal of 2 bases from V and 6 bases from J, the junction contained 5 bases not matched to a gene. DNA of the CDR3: TGTGCCAGCAGTTACCGGCCTAGCGGGAGGGCCAATGAGCAGTTCTTC. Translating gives CASSYRPSGRANEQFF.

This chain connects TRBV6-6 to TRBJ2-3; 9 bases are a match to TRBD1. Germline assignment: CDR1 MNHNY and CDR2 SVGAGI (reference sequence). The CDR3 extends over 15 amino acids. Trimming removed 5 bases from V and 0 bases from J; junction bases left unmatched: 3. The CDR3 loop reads CASSGTGMSTDTQYF. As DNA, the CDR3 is TGTGCCAGCAGTGGGACAGGGATGAGCACAGATACGCAGTATTTT.

This CDR3 is CASSQLDRLLAKNIQYF. As DNA, the CDR3 is TGTGCCAGCAGCCAACTGGACAGGCTGCTAGCCAAAAACATTCAGTACTTC. The chain employs TRBV7-9 and TRBJ2-4; TRBD1 matches 7 bases. Germline V gene sequence: CDR1 SEHNR, CDR2 FQNEAQ (reference sequence). With 5 bases clipped from V and 0 bases from J, the junction kept 10 bases outside the gene matches. The CDR3 covers 17 residues.

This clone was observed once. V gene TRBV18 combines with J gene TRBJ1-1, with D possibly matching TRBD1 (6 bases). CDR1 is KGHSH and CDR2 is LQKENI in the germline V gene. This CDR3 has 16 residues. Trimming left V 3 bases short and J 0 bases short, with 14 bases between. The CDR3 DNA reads TGTGCCAGCTCACCCGCACGAGGGGGGTTGAACACTGAAGCTTTCTTT. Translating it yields CASSPARGGLNTEAFF.

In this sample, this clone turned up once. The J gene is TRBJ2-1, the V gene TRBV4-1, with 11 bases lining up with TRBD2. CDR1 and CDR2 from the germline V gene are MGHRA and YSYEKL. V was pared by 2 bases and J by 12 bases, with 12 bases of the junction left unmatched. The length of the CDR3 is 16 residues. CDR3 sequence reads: CASSQPTSGTRLLQFF. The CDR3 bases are TGCGCCAGCAGCCAACCGACTAGCGGGACGCGTTTGTTGCAGTTCTTC.

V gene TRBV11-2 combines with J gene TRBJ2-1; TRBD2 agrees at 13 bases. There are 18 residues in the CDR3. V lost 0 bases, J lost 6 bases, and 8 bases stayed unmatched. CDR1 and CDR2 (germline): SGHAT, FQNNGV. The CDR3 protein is CASSLEGGLAGKINEQFF. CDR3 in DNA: TGTGCCAGCAGCTTAGAGGGGGGACTAGCGGGAAAAATCAATGAGCAGTTCTTC.

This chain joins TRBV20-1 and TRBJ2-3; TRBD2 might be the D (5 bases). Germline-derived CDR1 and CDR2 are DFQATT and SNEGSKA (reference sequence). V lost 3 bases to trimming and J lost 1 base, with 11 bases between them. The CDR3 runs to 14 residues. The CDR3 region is CSASQRSRTDTQYF. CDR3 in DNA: TGCAGTGCTAGTCAGCGGAGCCGCACAGATACGCAGTATTTT.

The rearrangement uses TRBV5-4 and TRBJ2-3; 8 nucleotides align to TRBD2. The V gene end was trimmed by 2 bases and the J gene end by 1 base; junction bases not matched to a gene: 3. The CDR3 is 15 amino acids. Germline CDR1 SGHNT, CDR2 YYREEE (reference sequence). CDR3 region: CASSFQAGGTDTQYF. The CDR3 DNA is TGTGCCAGCAGCTTTCAAGCGGGAGGCACAGATACGCAGTATTTT.

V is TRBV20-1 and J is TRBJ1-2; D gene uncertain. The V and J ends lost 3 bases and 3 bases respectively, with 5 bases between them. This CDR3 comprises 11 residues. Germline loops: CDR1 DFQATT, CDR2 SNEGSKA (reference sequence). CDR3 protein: CSARIDYGYTF. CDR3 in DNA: TGCAGTGCTAGGATTGACTATGGCTACACCTTC.